Each of the 25 T cell receptor beta chains below was sequenced from the same sample in a study of Tregs in tolerant kidney transplant recipients. Generated by immunoSEQ multiplex PCR, the TCRdb table keeps only in-frame clones and is missing some. The sample holds just under 65,000 clones, approximately 98% seen once. This specimen consisted of Tregs from blood, obtained before the transplant. The receptor set was obtained from a human donor who received a combined kidney and bone marrow transplant.

The chain couples TRBV9 to TRBJ1-4; D remains unclear. The CDR3 spans 13 residues. CDR1 and CDR2 (germline): SGDLS, YYNGEE. V gave up 0 bases and J gave up 8 bases, with 8 bases separating them. As DNA, the CDR3 is TGTGCCAGCAGCGTAGGAGGAGGAGAAAAACTGTTTTTT. Translation gives CASSVGGGEKLFF. Together with reference TRBV9 and TRBJ1-4, the CDR3 gives the full variable domain: DSGVTQTPKHLITATGQRVTLRCSPRSGDLSVYWYQQSLDQGLQFLIQYYNGEERAKGNILERFSAQQFPDLHSELNLSSLELGDSALYFCASSVGGGEKLFFGSGTQLSVL.

The rearrangement links TRBV15 to TRBJ2-5; D is unresolved. Germline-derived CDR1 and CDR2 are LNHNV and YYDKDF (reference sequence). The CDR3 has 14 residues. V was trimmed by 4 bases and J by 1 base, leaving 10 bases between them. For the CDR3, the DNA is TGTGCCACCAGCATAAGACTGGCCCAAGAGACCCAGTACTTC. Translation: CATSIRLAQETQYF.

The V call is TRBV19, the J call TRBJ2-7; perhaps TRBD2 as D (7 bases). V was shortened by 1 base and J by 2 bases, with 9 bases between the two germline ends. The CDR3 runs to 14 residues. Looked up from germline, CDR1 is LNHDA and CDR2 is SQIVND (reference sequence). The CDR3 DNA reads TGTGCCAGTAGTATAGCGGGGGGCACCTACGAGCAGTACTTC. Encoded protein: CASSIAGGTYEQYF.

V is TRBV11-3 and J is TRBJ2-1, with D possibly matching TRBD1 (5 bases). The CDR3 runs 16 residues. With 3 bases removed from V and 6 bases from J, the gap between germline ends came to 18 bases. Germline-derived CDR1 and CDR2 are SGHNT and YENEEA. Here the CDR3 reads CASSLGPAGYVNEQFF. CDR3 DNA sequence: TGTGCCAGCAGCTTGGGGCCCGCAGGGTATGTCAATGAGCAGTTCTTC.

This clone was recorded many times. The rearrangement uses TRBV30 and TRBJ1-2; D not certain. V lost 0 bases, J lost 4 bases, and 15 bases lay in between. The CDR3 covers 15 residues. The germline CDR1 and CDR2 sequences are GTSNPN and SVGIG (reference sequence). The CDR3 loop is CAWSVVDPQIYGYTF. The DNA of the CDR3 is TGTGCCTGGAGTGTAGTCGATCCCCAGATCTATGGCTACACCTTC.

Only a few counts were recorded for this clone. The CDR3 coding sequence is TGTGCCTGCGATAGGGGCGGTAATTCACCCCTCCACTTT. This gives the protein CACDRGGNSPLHF. The gene calls are TRBV6-1 and TRBJ1-6; the D gene is possibly TRBD1 (5 bases). Per the germline V gene, CDR1 is MNHNS and CDR2 is SASEGT. Trimming took 11 bases from V and 6 from J, leaving 14 bases between them. The CDR3 has 13 amino acids.

The rearrangement links TRBV6-5 to TRBJ1-2, with a weak D call TRBD1 (6 bases). The ends were cut back, 3 bases at V and 4 bases at J, with 9 bases in the middle. Germline CDR1 is MNHEY and CDR2 is SVGAGI. The CDR3 extends over 13 amino acids. CDR3 nucleotides: TGTGCCAGCAGTTATGGGGGCGTCTATGGCTACACCTTC. Protein: CASSYGGVYGYTF.

This chain connects TRBV4-3 to TRBJ1-6; D unresolved. The germline V gene has CDR1 LGHNA and CDR2 YSLEER. This CDR3 has 18 residues. With 1 base removed from V and 4 bases from J, the gap between germline ends came to 17 bases. The CDR3 spells CASSQVRPEGGYNSPLHF. The CDR3 region has the DNA TGCGCCAGCAGCCAAGTTCGTCCGGAGGGTGGTTATAATTCACCCCTCCACTTT.

Only one count was recorded for this clone. This rearrangement joins TRBV7-3 to TRBJ2-1, with D maybe TRBD2 (7 bases). Germline CDR1 and CDR2: SGHTA and FQGTGA. Trimming cost V 4 bases and J 2 bases, with 15 bases left between them. The CDR3 runs 16 residues. Here the CDR3 DNA reads TGTGCCAGCAGCTGGGGGGGGGCGGAAACCTACAATGAGCAGTTCTTC. It yields the protein CASSWGGAETYNEQFF.

V usage is TRBV7-8 and J usage is TRBJ2-5; 7 nucleotides line up with TRBD2. CDR3 length: 16 amino acids. Germline loops: CDR1 SGHVS, CDR2 FQNEAQ. V lost 5 bases to trimming and J lost 4 bases; unmatched junction nucleotides: 13. This CDR3 reads CASSRLHGGYGETQYF. DNA for the CDR3: TGTGCCAGCAGCCGCCTACACGGGGGGTATGGAGAGACCCAGTACTTC.

The chain carries TRBV6-1 and TRBJ2-1, with D possibly being TRBD1 (5 bases). The germline V gene has CDR1 MNHNS and CDR2 SASEGT. Trimming pared 4 bases from V and 6 bases from J, leaving 10 bases between. This CDR3 comprises 13 residues. The CDR3 is CASSVRQRNEQFF. In DNA, the CDR3 is TGTGCCAGCAGTGTACGACAGCGCAATGAGCAGTTCTTC.

V and J are TRBV4-3 and TRBJ2-3; D unresolved. The CDR3 length is 15 residues. The germline V and J ends were trimmed by 0 bases and 3 bases, with 10 bases remaining between them. Germline V gene lookup returns CDR1 LGHNA and CDR2 YSLEER. CDR3 DNA sequence: TGCGCCAGCAGCCAAGATACGAGGAGAACAGATACGCAGTATTTT. Its protein is CASSQDTRRTDTQYF.

The rearrangement uses TRBV6-6 and TRBJ1-2; no firm D call. Germline V gene lookup returns CDR1 MNHNY and CDR2 SVGAGI (reference sequence). The CDR3 extends over 15 amino acids. Trimming stripped 0 bases from V and 7 bases from J, with 15 bases between. This chain's CDR3 is CASSYSIATFSGYTF. CDR3 DNA: TGTGCCAGCAGTTACTCGATTGCGACTTTCAGTGGCTACACCTTC.

The gene calls are TRBV7-2 and TRBJ1-6, with 8 bases fitting TRBD1. This CDR3 has 15 amino acids. V gave up 1 base and J gave up 6 bases; unmatched junction bases: 2. Germline V gene lookup returns CDR1 SGHTA and CDR2 FQGNSA. CDR3 loop: CASSLDTGGNSPLHF. The CDR3 nucleotides are TGTGCCAGCAGCTTAGATACAGGGGGTAATTCACCCCTCCACTTT.

The gene calls are TRBV4-3 and TRBJ1-3; D remains unclear. In germline, CDR1 is LGHNA, CDR2 YSLEER. With 2 bases removed from V and 0 bases from J, the gap between germline ends came to 14 bases. The CDR3 runs to 17 residues. The CDR3 nucleotides are TGCGCCAGCAGCCAAAAAGCTCCGGTATTCTCTGGAAACACCATATATTTT. This gives the protein CASSQKAPVFSGNTIYF.

This chain connects TRBV5-4 to TRBJ2-2; 7 bases are a match to TRBD1. The CDR3 runs 16 residues. J gave up 4 bases and V 4 bases, and 10 bases lay outside the gene matches. CDR1 SGHNT and CDR2 YYREEE come from the germline V gene (reference sequence). CDR3 coding DNA: TGTGCCAGCAGCGTACCGGGACAGAGAGTCACCGGGGAGCTGTTTTTT. Protein: CASSVPGQRVTGELFF.

The chain joins TRBV7-9 to TRBJ2-1, with 9 bases lining up with TRBD2. V lost 1 base and J lost 8; bases outside the gene matches: 12. Germline V lookup: CDR1 SEHNR, CDR2 FQNEAQ (reference sequence). This CDR3 region has 17 residues. The chain's CDR3 is CASSLGFGGRAADEQFF. CDR3 in DNA: TGTGCCAGCAGCTTAGGCTTTGGCGGGAGGGCCGCCGATGAGCAGTTCTTC.

With regard to this clone: At one end, the junction sequence differs from germline, possibly due to a read error. The chain uses TRBV29-1 and TRBJ2-5; a weak D match, TRBD2 (5 bases). The CDR3 extends over 12 amino acids. Germline loops: CDR1 SQVTM, CDR2 ANQGSEA. CDR3 sequence reads: CSVGAGQGTQYF. CDR3 coding DNA: TGCAGCGTTGGGGCGGGTCAAGGGACCCAGTACTTC.

The chain links TRBV6-6 to TRBJ1-4, with 7 positions matching TRBD1. The junction had 15 bases not matched to a gene; V was cut back by 9 bases and J by 8 bases. This CDR3 contains 15 residues. Germline-derived CDR1 and CDR2 are MNHNY and SVGAGI (reference sequence). CDR3 in amino acids: CASSSRDRVGEKLFF. The CDR3 DNA is TGTGCCAGTTCCTCAAGAGACAGGGTTGGAGAAAAACTGTTTTTT.

V and J are TRBV12-5 and TRBJ2-3; unclear D gene. Germline V lookup: CDR1 LGHNT, CDR2 FRNRAP. The CDR3 covers 14 residues. V was clipped by 2 bases and J by 2 bases, with 8 bases between them. The CDR3 coding sequence is TGTGCTAGTGGTTTGCTCCCTAACACAGATACGCAGTATTTT. This sequence encodes CASGLLPNTDTQYF.

This chain connects TRBV19 to TRBJ2-3; 9 bases align to TRBD1. This CDR3 comprises 13 residues. V trimming: 6 bases; J trimming: 4 bases; junction bases outside the gene matches: 2. The germline V gene has CDR1 LNHDA and CDR2 SQIVND (reference sequence). This chain's CDR3 is CASRDRGADTQYF. The CDR3 coding sequence is TGTGCCAGTAGGGACAGGGGCGCAGATACGCAGTATTTT.

The chain recombines TRBV4-2 with TRBJ1-2; no definite D call. V lost 3 bases and J lost 7, with 9 bases in between. Germline V gene sequence: CDR1 LGHNA, CDR2 YNFKEQ. The length of the CDR3 is 12 residues. CDR3 loop: CASSQRTGGYTF. As DNA, the CDR3 is TGTGCCAGCAGCCAGAGGACTGGTGGCTACACCTTC.

The gene calls are TRBV30 and TRBJ1-2; 12 nucleotides line up with TRBD1. The ends lost 1 base at V and 2 bases at J; junction bases unmatched: 17. The CDR3 runs 20 residues. Germline lookup yields CDR1 GTSNPN and CDR2 SVGIG (reference sequence). DNA for the CDR3: TGTGCCTGGAGTGACCCACTGGCGCGGGGACAGGGGGCTTTGAACTATGGCTACACCTTC. Translation: CAWSDPLARGQGALNYGYTF.

The chain carries TRBV6-5 and TRBJ2-7; unclear D gene. The V end lost 8 bases, the J end lost 3 bases, and 8 bases lay between the germline ends. Germline V lookup: CDR1 MNHEY, CDR2 SVGAGI. The CDR3 spans 11 residues. CDR3 in DNA: TGTGCCAGCGCCAGTCTCTACGAGCAGTACTTC. It specifies CASASLYEQYF.

This chain uses TRBV5-1 with TRBJ2-6; D gene uncertain. V gave up 4 bases and J gave up 1 base, with 6 bases separating them. This CDR3 has 14 amino acids. Germline-derived CDR1 and CDR2 are SGHRS and YFSETQ. The DNA of the CDR3 is TGCGCCAGCAGCGCAACTTCTGGGGCCAACGTCCTGACTTTC. This gives the protein CASSATSGANVLTF.